A selection of T cell receptor beta chains follows, all from one sample in a study of blood T cell repertoires in COVID-19. Only in-frame clones appear in the TCRdb table, and some are missing; sequencing was by immunoSEQ multiplex PCR. Among about 100,000 clones listed, 85% to 90% were seen once. Source material: peripheral blood. These receptors all come from a human donor in a cohort sampled during active COVID-19. The CDR3 runs from the conserved cysteine through the conserved F or W. The D gene is left open where the match is weak. Clone size is stated in some rows and not others, as once, few, many or a class when expanded.

>.|.|TRBV4-3|TRBJ2-7
CASSQDWRQHPYEQYF
TGCGCCAGCAGCCAAGATTGGAGGCAGCACCCCTACGAGCAGTACTTC
>.|few|TRBV2|TRBJ2-7
CASRPQNYEQYF
TGTGCCAGCAGGCCACAGAACTACGAGCAGTACTTC
>.|.|TRBV6-5|TRBJ1-6
CASRTEVDNSPLHF
TGTGCCAGCAGGACAGAGGTCGATAATTCACCCCTCCACTTT
>.|once|TRBV12-3/TRBV12-4|TRBJ1-1
CASSFPRAEAFF
TGTGCCAGCAGTTTCCCGCGGGCTGAAGCTTTCTTT
>TRBD1|.|TRBV6-5|TRBJ1-4
CASNRDRAEKLFF
TGTGCCAGCAACCGGGACAGGGCGGAAAAACTGTTTTTT
>TRBD1|.|TRBV6-2/TRBV6-3|TRBJ1-4
CASSYGGQGNEKLFF
TGTGCCAGCAGTTACGGGGGACAGGGGAATGAAAAACTGTTTTTT
>TRBD2|.|TRBV2|TRBJ2-3
CASKQTSGNPDTQYF
TGTGCCAGCAAGCAGACTAGCGGGAACCCAGATACGCAGTATTTT
>.|.|TRBV29-1|TRBJ2-5
CSVTLLETQYF
TGCAGCGTTACACTACTGGAGACCCAGTACTTC
>.|.|TRBV27|TRBJ1-6
CASTLVPSSPLHF
TGTGCCAGCACCCTTGTCCCCAGTTCACCCCTCCACTTT
>TRBD2|.|TRBV9|TRBJ2-2
CASSISGGRNTGELFF
TGTGCCAGCAGCATTAGCGGGGGCAGGAACACCGGGGAGCTGTTTTTT
>TRBD2|.|TRBV6-5|TRBJ2-3
CASSVAGGTDTQYF
TGTGCCAGCTCGGTGGCGGGGGGCACAGATACGCAGTATTTT
>TRBD2|.|TRBV5-1|TRBJ2-1
CASSLTSGGVNEQFF
TGCGCCAGCAGCTTGACTAGCGGGGGGGTTAATGAGCAGTTCTTC
>TRBD1|few|TRBV7-9|TRBJ1-4
CASSKDRDLNEKLFF
TGTGCCAGCAGCAAGGACAGGGACCTTAATGAAAAACTGTTTTTT
>.|.|TRBV11-2|TRBJ2-3
CASSTPRTVTDTQYF
TGTGCCAGCAGCACCCCTCGGACAGTCACAGATACGCAGTATTTT
>.|.|TRBV7-9|TRBJ1-5
CASSLDSQPQHF
TGTGCCAGCAGCTTAGACTCTCAGCCCCAGCATTTT
>.|.|TRBV2|TRBJ1-2
CASTGGLQGKGPWGYTF
TGTGCCAGCACCGGGGGGCTTCAGGGAAAGGGACCTTGGGGCTACACCTTC
>.|.|TRBV7-9|TRBJ1-2
CASSLNAGIGYGYTF
TGTGCCAGCAGCTTAAATGCAGGGATAGGATATGGCTACACCTTC
>.|.|TRBV18|TRBJ1-2
CASSPQDGIGDTF
TGTGCCAGCTCACCGCAGGATGGGATAGGGGACACCTTC